This TCR beta chain was sequenced for a study of OX40 agonist ivuxolimab in advanced cancers. As for the study in general: Patients were infused with ivuxolimab every 2 weeks at 0.01 to 10 mg/kg.

The repertoire was sequenced with immunoSEQ multiplex PCR; TCRdb's copy has only in-frame clones and lacks some. Among 35,000 to 40,000 clones listed, more than 75% were seen once. Germline-derived CDR1 and CDR2 are SQVTM and ANQGSEA. CDR3 length: 13 amino acids. With 7 bases removed from V and 5 bases from J, the gap between germline ends came to 16 bases. The sample in question was CD4+ or CD8+ T cells sorted from blood, obtained in a trial of the OX40 agonist ivuxolimab. This chain joins TRBV29-1 and TRBJ2-3; tentatively, D is TRBD1 (6 bases). The source of this sequence is an adult with an advanced solid tumor such as melanoma, head and neck, liver or kidney cancer. The CDR3 loop reads CSANRVGGDTQYF. CDR3 in DNA: TGCAGCGCTAACAGGGTTGGGGGAGATACGCAGTATTTT.